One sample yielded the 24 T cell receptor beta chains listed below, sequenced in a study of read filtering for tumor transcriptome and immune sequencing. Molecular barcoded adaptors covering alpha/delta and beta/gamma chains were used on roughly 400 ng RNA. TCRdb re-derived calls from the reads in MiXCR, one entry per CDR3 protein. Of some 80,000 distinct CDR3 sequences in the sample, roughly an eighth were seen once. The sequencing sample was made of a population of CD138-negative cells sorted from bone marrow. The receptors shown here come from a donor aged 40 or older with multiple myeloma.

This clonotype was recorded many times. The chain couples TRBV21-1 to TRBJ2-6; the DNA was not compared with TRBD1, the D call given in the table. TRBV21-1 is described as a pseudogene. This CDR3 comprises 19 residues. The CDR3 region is CASSSLQGALSPGANVLTF. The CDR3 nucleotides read TGTGCCAGCAGCTCCCTCCAGGGGGCCTTGAGCCCTGGGGCCAACGTCCTGACTTTC.

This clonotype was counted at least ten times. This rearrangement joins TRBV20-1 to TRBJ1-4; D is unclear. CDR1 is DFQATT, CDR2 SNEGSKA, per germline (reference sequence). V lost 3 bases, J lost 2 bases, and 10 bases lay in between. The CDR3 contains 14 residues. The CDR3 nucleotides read TGCAGTGCTAGTTTCCGGGCGACTAATGAAAAACTGTTTTTT. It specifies CSASFRATNEKLFF.

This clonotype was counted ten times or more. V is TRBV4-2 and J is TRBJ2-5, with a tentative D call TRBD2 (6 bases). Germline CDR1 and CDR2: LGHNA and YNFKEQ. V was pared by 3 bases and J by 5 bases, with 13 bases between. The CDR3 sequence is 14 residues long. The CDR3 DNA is TGTGCCAGCAGCCAGCCGGGACTCCAGGAGACCCAGTACTTC. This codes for CASSQPGLQETQYF.

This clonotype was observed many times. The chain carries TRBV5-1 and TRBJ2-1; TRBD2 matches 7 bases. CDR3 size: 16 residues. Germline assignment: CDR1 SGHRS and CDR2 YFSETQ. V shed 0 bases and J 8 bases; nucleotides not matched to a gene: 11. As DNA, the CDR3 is TGCGCCAGCAGCTTGGGACTAGCCCCAGGTAACTATGAGCAGTTCTTC. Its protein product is CASSLGLAPGNYEQFF.

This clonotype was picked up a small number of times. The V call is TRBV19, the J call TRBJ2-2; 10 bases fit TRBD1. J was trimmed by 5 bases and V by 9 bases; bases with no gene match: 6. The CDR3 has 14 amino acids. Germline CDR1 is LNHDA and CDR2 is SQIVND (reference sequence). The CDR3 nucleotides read TGTGCCAGCACCGGGACAGGGGTAACCGGGGAGCTGTTTTTT. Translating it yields CASTGTGVTGELFF.

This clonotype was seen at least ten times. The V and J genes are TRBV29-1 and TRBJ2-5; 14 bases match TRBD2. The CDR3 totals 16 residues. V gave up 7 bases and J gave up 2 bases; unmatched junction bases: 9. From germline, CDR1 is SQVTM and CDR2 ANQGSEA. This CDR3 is CSAMGLAGVGQETQYF. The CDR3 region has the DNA TGCAGCGCCATGGGACTAGCGGGAGTGGGGCAAGAGACCCAGTACTTC.

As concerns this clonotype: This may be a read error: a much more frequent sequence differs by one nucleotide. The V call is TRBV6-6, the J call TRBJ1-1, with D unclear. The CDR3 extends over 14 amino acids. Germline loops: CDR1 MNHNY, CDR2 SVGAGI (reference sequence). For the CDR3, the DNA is TGTACCAGCAGTTACGAGGGCGGAACGACTGAAGCTTTCTTT. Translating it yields CTSSYEGGTTEAFF.

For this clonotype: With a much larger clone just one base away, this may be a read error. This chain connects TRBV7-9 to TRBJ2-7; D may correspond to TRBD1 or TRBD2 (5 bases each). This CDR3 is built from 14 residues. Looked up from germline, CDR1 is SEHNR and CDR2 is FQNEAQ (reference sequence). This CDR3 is CASNLGTRSYEQYF. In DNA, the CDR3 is TGTGCCAGCAACTTAGGGACCCGCTCCTACGAGCAGTACTTC.

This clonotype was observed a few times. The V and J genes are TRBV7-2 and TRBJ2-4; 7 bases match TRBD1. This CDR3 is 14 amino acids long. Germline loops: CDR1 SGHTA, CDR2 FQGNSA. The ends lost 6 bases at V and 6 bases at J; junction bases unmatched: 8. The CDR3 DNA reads TGTGCCAGCAGGATGACAGGGCGCCTAAACATTCAGTACTTC. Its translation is CASRMTGRLNIQYF.

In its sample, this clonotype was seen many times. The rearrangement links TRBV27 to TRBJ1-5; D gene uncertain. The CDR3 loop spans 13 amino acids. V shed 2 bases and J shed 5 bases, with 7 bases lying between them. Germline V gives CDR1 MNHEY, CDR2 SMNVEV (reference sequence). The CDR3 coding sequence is TGTGCCAGCAGTTTAACCCCCCATCAGCCCCAGCATTTT. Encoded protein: CASSLTPHQPQHF.

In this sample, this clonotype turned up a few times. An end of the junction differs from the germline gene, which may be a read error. The CDR3 loop is CASRDRDTEELFF. The CDR3 DNA reads TGTGCCAGCAGAGACAGGGACACCGAGGAGCTGTTTTTT. V usage is TRBV6-6 and J usage is TRBJ2-2; 7 bases match TRBD1. CDR3 length: 13 residues. Germline-derived CDR1 and CDR2 are MNHNY and SVGAGI (reference sequence).

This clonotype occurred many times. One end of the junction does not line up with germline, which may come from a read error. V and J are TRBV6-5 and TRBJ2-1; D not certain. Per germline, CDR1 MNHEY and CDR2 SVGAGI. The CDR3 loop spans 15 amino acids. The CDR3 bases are TGTGCCAGCAGTTACGGAGAGGATTCCTACAATGGGCAGTTCTTC. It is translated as CASSYGEDSYNGQFF.

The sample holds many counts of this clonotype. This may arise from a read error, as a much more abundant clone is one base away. CDR3 coding DNA: TGCAGTGCCCCCAGGGGCCGATCCTACAATGGGCAGTTCTTC. It specifies CSAPRGRSYNGQFF. V is TRBV20-1 and J is TRBJ2-1; tentative D call: TRBD1 (6 bases). The CDR3 length is 14 residues. Germline V CDR1 and CDR2: DFQATT, SNEGSKA (reference sequence).

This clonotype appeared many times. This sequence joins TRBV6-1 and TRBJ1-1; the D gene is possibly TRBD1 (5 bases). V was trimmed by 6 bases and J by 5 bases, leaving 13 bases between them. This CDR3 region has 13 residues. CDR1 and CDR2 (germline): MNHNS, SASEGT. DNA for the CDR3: TGTGCCAGCAGCCTCATCGGGGGAACTGAAGCTTTCTTT. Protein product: CASSLIGGTEAFF.

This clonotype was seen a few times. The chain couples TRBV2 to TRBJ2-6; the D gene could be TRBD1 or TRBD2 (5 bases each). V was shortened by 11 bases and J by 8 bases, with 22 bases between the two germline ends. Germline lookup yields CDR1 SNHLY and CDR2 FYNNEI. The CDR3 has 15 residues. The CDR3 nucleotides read TGTGCCGGCAAGACAGTCGACCTCGGGACCAACGTCCTGACTTTC. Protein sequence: CAGKTVDLGTNVLTF.

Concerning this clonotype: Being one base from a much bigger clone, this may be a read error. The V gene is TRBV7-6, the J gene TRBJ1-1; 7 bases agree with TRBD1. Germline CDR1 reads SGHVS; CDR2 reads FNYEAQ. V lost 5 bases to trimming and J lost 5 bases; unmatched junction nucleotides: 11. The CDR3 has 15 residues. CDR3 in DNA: TGTGCCAGCAGCATAGAACCGGAACAGGGGACTGAAGCTTTCTTT. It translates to CASSIEPEQGTEAFF.

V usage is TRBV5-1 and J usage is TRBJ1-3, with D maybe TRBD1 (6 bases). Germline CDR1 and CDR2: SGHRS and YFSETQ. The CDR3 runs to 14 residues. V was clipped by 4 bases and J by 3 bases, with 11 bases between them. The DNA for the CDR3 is TGCGCCAGCAGCCCTGGGACACTTGGAAACACCATATATTTT. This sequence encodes CASSPGTLGNTIYF.

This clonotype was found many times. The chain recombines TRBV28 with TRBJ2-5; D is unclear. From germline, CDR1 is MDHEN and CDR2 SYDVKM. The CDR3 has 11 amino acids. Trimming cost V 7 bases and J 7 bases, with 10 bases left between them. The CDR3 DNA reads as TGTGCCAGCACCTTCGGGCGGACCCAGTACTTC. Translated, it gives CASTFGRTQYF.

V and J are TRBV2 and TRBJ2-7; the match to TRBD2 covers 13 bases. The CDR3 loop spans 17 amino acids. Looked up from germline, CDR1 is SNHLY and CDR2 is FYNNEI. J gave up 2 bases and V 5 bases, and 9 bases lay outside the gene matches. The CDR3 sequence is CASSLPGLAGPPYEQYF. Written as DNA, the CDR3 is TGTGCCAGCAGTTTACCGGGACTAGCGGGACCGCCCTACGAGCAGTACTTC.

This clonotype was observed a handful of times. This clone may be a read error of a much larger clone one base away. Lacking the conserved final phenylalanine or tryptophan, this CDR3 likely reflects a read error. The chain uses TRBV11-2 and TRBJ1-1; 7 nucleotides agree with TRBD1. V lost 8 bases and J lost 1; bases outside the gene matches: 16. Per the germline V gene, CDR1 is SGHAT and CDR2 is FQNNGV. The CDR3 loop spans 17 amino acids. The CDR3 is CASGDYSRQGGNTEAFL. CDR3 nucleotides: TGTGCCAGCGGGGATTATAGCAGGCAGGGGGGGAACACTGAAGCTTTCCTT.

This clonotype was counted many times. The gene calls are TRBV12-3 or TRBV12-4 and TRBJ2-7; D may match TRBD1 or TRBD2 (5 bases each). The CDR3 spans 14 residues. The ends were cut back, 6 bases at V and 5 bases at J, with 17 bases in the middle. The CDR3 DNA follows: TGTGCCAGCAGCCGGACGGGACCGAACGACGAGCAGTACTTC. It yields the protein CASSRTGPNDEQYF.

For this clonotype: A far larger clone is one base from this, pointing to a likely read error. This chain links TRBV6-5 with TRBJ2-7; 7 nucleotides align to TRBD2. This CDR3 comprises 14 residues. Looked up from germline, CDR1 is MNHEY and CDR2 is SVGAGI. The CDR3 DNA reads TGTGCCAGCAGTGAAGCCTGGGGGGACTACGGGCAGTACTTC. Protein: CASSEAWGDYGQYF.

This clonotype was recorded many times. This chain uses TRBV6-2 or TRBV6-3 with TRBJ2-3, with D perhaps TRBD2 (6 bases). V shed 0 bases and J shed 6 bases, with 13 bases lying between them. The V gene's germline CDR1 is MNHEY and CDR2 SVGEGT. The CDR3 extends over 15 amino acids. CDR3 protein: CASSYSSGSRDTQYF. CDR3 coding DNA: TGTGCCAGCAGTTACTCCTCCGGGAGTAGGGATACGCAGTATTTT.

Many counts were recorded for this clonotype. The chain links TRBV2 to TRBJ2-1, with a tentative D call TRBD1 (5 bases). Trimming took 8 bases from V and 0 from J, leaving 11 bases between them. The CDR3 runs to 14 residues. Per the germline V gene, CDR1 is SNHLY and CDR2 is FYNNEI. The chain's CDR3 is CASYQGLSYNEQFF. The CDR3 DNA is TGTGCCAGCTATCAGGGTCTCTCCTACAATGAGCAGTTCTTC.